A selection of T cell receptor beta chains follows, all from one sample in a study of cytomegalovirus exposure and HLA in healthy donors. Assay used: immunoSEQ multiplex PCR; TCRdb lists only in-frame clones, some missing. Among roughly 120,000 clones listed, approximately 74% were seen once. Sequencing was done on a sample of PBMCs. These receptors all stem from a woman between 40 and 50 years old in good health and CMV-seropositive. Both conserved end residues are part of each CDR3. Fields, in order: D gene, V gene, clone size, J gene, CDR3 DNA, CDR3 protein. A D gene is named only where the DNA matches it firmly. Size values are once, few and many counts, or a class for expanded clones, and some rows have none.

>NA|TRBV11-3|NA|TRBJ1-2
TGTGCCAGCAGCCCGCCTGTGCTCGGGGGGAGAGGGAACTATGGCTACACCTTC
CASSPPVLGGRGNYGYTF
>TRBD1|TRBV14|NA|TRBJ2-6
TGTGCCAGCAGCCGGGGGGACAGGGGGCTTTTTCGTTATGGGGCCAACGTCCTGACTTTC
CASSRGDRGLFRYGANVLTF
>NA|TRBV18|NA|TRBJ2-1
TGTGCCAGCTCACTGGACACATACAATGAGCAGTTCTTC
CASSLDTYNEQFF
>NA|TRBV19|NA|TRBJ1-1
TGTGCCAGTAGTATCTTTGAAGCGGGGAGTCAGGAAGCTTTCTTT
CASSIFEAGSQEAFF
>NA|TRBV2|few|TRBJ2-5
TGTGCCAGCATTTCCGGGGTAGAGGAGACCCAGTACTTC
CASISGVEETQYF
>NA|TRBV7-6|few|TRBJ2-1
TGTGCCAGCAGCTTAACACTAGGCCGAGAGCAGTTCTTC
CASSLTLGREQFF
>TRBD1|TRBV9|NA|TRBJ1-2
TGTGCCAGCAGCATCACAGGGGAAGGCTACACCTTC
CASSITGEGYTF
>NA|TRBV6-1|NA|TRBJ2-7
TGTGCCAGCAGTGCCTACGGACAGAACCCGCACTACGAGCAGTACTTC
CASSAYGQNPHYEQYF
>TRBD2|TRBV10-3|NA|TRBJ2-7
TGTGCCATCAGTGAACCGGGGCGGGGAGGGCGGACCTACGAGCAGTACTTC
CAISEPGRGGRTYEQYF
>TRBD2|TRBV11-3|few|TRBJ2-3
TGTGCCAGCAGCACAGGTTTGGTAGCGGGAGGAACAGATACGCAGTATTTT
CASSTGLVAGGTDTQYF
>NA|TRBV27|once|TRBJ2-7
TGTGCCAGCAGTTTATCCGCGGATCCCTACGAGCAGTACTTC
CASSLSADPYEQYF
>NA|TRBV6-1|NA|TRBJ2-5
TGTGCCAGCAGTGAAAGGGCCTGGACAGACCAAGAGACCCAGTACTTC
CASSERAWTDQETQYF
>NA|TRBV27|NA|TRBJ2-7
TGTGCCAGCAGTGGTCAGGCGGGGGCTGGAGCCTACGAGCAGTACTTC
CASSGQAGAGAYEQYF
>NA|TRBV29-1|NA|TRBJ1-1
TGCAGCGTTGAACGACAGCGGAACACTGAAGCTTTCTTT
CSVERQRNTEAFF
>TRBD1|TRBV4-1|few|TRBJ1-5
TGCGCCAGCAGCCTGACAGGGTTTCAGCCCCAGCATTTT
CASSLTGFQPQHF